These 10 T cell receptor beta chains came from one sample sequenced in a study of naive and memory T cell subsets. An equimolar mix of two oligonucleotides served as the beta constant-region primer for TRBC1 and TRBC2. Four rounds of PCR amplified the ligated cDNA using nested alpha and beta constant-region primers plus SP2. TCRdb re-derived calls from the UMI-ligation and nested PCR reads in MiXCR, one entry per CDR3 protein. The sample consists of 95,000 to 150,000 distinct CDR3 sequences, around a third of them appearing once. Sequencing was carried out using central memory CD4+ T cells from blood. Every receptor here comes from a human donor in good health.

The V call is TRBV7-9, the J call TRBJ2-1; 12 nucleotides line up with TRBD2. V was clipped by 7 bases and J by 8 bases; unmatched bases: 12. The CDR3 spans 16 residues. From germline, CDR1 is SEHNR and CDR2 FQNEAQ (reference sequence). The CDR3 here is CASTSLAGGPVDEQFF. As DNA, the CDR3 is TGTGCCAGCACGTCTCTAGCGGGAGGGCCGGTCGATGAGCAGTTCTTC.

The rearrangement uses TRBV27 and TRBJ2-3, with no clear D. With 5 bases removed from V and 2 bases from J, the gap between germline ends came to 11 bases. From germline, CDR1 is MNHEY and CDR2 SMNVEV (reference sequence). The CDR3 totals 14 residues. CDR3 in amino acids: CASSPRHVTDTQYF. CDR3 nucleotides: TGTGCCAGCAGTCCTCGTCACGTCACAGATACGCAGTATTTT.

The chain has TRBV7-8 and TRBJ2-1; the D is unclear. V was pared by 3 bases and J by 5 bases, with 17 bases between. Germline V gene sequence: CDR1 SGHVS, CDR2 FQNEAQ. This CDR3 comprises 16 residues. CDR3 sequence reads: CASSFGDFGRNNEQFF. The CDR3, as DNA: TGTGCCAGCAGCTTCGGCGACTTTGGTCGTAACAATGAGCAGTTCTTC.

The chain joins TRBV28 to TRBJ2-3, with a tentative D call TRBD2 (5 bases). Deletions cut 3 bases from V and 1 base from J, with 8 bases between. The CDR3 spans 14 residues. The V gene's germline CDR1 is MDHEN and CDR2 SYDVKM. CDR3 protein: CASSFSGGTDTQYF. CDR3 in DNA: TGTGCCAGCAGTTTCAGCGGAGGCACAGATACGCAGTATTTT.

This chain uses TRBV15 with TRBJ2-2; D is undetermined. The CDR3 length is 14 residues. The germline V and J ends were trimmed by 0 bases and 5 bases, with 7 bases remaining between them. Germline V CDR1 and CDR2: LNHNV, YYDKDF (reference sequence). In nucleotides, the CDR3 is TGTGCCACCAGCAGAGATAAAGTTACCGGGGAGCTGTTTTTT. This gives the protein CATSRDKVTGELFF.

The genes are TRBV20-1 and TRBJ2-3; 8 nucleotides line up with TRBD1. The CDR3 has 15 residues. V trimming: 5 bases; J trimming: 5 bases; junction bases outside the gene matches: 12. Germline assignment: CDR1 DFQATT and CDR2 SNEGSKA (reference sequence). CDR3: CSAGPGQGARDTQYF. CDR3 nucleotides: TGCAGTGCTGGACCGGGGCAGGGGGCAAGAGATACGCAGTATTTT.

This chain links TRBV6-5 with TRBJ2-7; possible D gene TRBD2, 7 bases. Germline V gene sequence: CDR1 MNHEY, CDR2 SVGAGI. The ends were cut back, 6 bases at V and 4 bases at J, with 13 bases in the middle. The CDR3 length is 13 residues. CDR3 sequence: CASRKGGSYEQYF. The DNA for the CDR3 is TGTGCCAGCAGAAAGGGGGGGTCGTACGAGCAGTACTTC.

V gene TRBV13 combines with J gene TRBJ2-3; D may correspond to TRBD1 or TRBD2 (5 bases each). CDR1 is PRHDT, CDR2 FYEKMQ, per germline (reference sequence). The V end lost 1 base, the J end lost 4 bases, and 15 bases lay between the germline ends. The CDR3 contains 16 residues. CDR3 residues: CASSLEGNRRADTQYF. As DNA, the CDR3 is TGTGCCAGCAGCTTAGAGGGGAACAGGCGGGCAGATACGCAGTATTTT.

The rearrangement uses TRBV6-1 and TRBJ1-5; TRBD1 might be the D (5 bases). V lost 1 base to trimming and J lost 0 bases, with 7 bases between them. The CDR3 length is 15 residues. Germline V CDR1 and CDR2: MNHNS, SASEGT. The CDR3 spells CASSEEGLSNQPQHF. The CDR3 nucleotides read TGTGCCAGCAGTGAAGAGGGACTTAGCAATCAGCCCCAGCATTTT.

This sequence joins TRBV9 and TRBJ2-3, with D unclear. There are 16 residues in the CDR3. Trimming removed 0 bases at V and 2 bases at J, with 13 bases between. Germline lookup yields CDR1 SGDLS and CDR2 YYNGEE. CDR3 protein: CASSVGGPPNTDTQYF. CDR3 nucleotide sequence: TGTGCCAGCAGCGTAGGAGGACCTCCCAACACAGATACGCAGTATTTT.